This record covers a single T cell receptor (beta chain). The source of the sample is a study of blood T cell repertoires in COVID-19. Study-level information: Samples taken during acute and convalescent COVID-19 were collected in the United States, Italy and Spain. T cells, B-cell-depleted T cells, or PBMCs provided the cDNA or gDNA that served as material.

Germline V CDR1 and CDR2: LNHDA, SQIVND (reference sequence). The CDR3 contains 15 residues. V was pared by 2 bases and J by 6 bases, with 6 bases of the junction left unmatched. Original methodology: Using reference gene primer amplification, nucleated cell counts were estimated. Measured with immunoSEQ multiplex PCR; TCRdb has only the in-frame clones, and not every one. That table supplies the V and J calls and clone size; D and trimming were determined from the DNA. Of 25,000 to 30,000 clones listed, roughly 84% were seen once; the top ten hold approximately 10%. The chain recombines TRBV19 with TRBJ2-2; the match to TRBD2 covers 7 bases. Sequencing was carried out using peripheral blood. The origin of this receptor is a man older than 75 with active COVID-19. The CDR3 DNA sequence: TGTGCCAGTAGTATACAAACTAGCGTTTCCGGGGAGCTGTTTTTT. Encoded protein: CASSIQTSVSGELFF. Complete variable domain (other parts from reference TRBV19 and TRBJ2-2): DGGITQSPKYLFRKEGQNVTLSCEQNLNHDAMYWYRQDPGQGLRLIYYSQIVNDFQKGDIAEGYSVSREKKESFPLTVTSAQKNPTAFYLCASSIQTSVSGELFFGEGSRLTVL.